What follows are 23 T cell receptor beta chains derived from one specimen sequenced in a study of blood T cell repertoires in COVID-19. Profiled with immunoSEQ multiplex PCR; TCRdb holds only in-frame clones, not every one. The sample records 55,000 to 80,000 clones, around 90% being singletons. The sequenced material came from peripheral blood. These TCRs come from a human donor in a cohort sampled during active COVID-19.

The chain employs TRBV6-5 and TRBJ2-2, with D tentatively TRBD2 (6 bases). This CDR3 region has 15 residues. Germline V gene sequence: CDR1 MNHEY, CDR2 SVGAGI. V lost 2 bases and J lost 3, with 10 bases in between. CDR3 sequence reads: CASSYRTTYTGELFF. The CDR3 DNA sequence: TGTGCCAGCAGTTACAGGACTACGTACACCGGGGAGCTGTTTTTT.

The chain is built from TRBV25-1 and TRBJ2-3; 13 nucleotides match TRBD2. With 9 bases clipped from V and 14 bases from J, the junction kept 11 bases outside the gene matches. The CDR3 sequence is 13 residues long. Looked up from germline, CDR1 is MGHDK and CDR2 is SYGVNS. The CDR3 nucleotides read TGTGCCAGTCGACTAGCGGGAGGCTCCCGTGCGTATTTT. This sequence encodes CASRLAGGSRAYF.

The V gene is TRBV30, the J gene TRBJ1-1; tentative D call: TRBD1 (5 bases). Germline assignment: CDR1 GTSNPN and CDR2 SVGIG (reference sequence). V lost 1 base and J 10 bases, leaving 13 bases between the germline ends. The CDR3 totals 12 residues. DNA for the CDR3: TGTGCCTGGAGTGACCAATGGGGGGGAGCTTTCTTT. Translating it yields CAWSDQWGGAFF.

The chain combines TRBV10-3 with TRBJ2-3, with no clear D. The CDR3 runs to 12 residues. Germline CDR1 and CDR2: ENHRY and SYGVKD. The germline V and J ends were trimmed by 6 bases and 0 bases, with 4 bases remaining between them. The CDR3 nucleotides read TGTGCCATCAGCCGTAGCACAGATACGCAGTATTTT. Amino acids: CAISRSTDTQYF.

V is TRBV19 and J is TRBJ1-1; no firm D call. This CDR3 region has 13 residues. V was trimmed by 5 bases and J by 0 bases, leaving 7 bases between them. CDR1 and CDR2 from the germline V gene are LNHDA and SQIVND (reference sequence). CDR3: CASSQTVNTEAFF. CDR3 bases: TGTGCCAGTAGTCAAACAGTGAACACTGAAGCTTTCTTT.

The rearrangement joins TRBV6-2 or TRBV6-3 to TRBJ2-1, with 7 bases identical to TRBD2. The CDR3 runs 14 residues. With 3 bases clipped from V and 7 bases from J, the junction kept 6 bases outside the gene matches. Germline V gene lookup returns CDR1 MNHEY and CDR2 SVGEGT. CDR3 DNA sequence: TGTGCCAGCAGTTATTCGGGAGGAAGAAATGAGCAGTTCTTC. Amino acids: CASSYSGGRNEQFF.

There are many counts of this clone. CDR3 in amino acids: CASSLGGSGAYNEQFF. DNA for the CDR3: TGTGCCAGCAGCTTAGGGGGTAGCGGGGCCTACAATGAGCAGTTCTTC. The chain recombines TRBV11-3 with TRBJ2-1, with 8 bases lining up with TRBD2. The V and J ends lost 1 base and 2 bases, in that order; junction bases with no gene match: 4. The CDR3 consists of 16 residues. Germline V lookup: CDR1 SGHNT, CDR2 YENEEA.

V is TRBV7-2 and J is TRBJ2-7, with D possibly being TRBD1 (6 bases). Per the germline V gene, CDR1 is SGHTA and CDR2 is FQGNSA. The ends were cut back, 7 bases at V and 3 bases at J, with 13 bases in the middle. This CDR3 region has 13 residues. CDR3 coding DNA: TGTGCCAGCAACCCCTCAGGGGTCTACGAGCAGTACTTC. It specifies CASNPSGVYEQYF.

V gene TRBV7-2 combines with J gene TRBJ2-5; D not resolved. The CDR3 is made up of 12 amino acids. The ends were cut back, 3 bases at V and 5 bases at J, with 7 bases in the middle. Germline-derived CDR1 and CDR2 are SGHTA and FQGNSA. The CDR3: CASSFTSETQYF. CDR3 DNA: TGTGCCAGCAGCTTCACTTCGGAGACCCAGTACTTC.

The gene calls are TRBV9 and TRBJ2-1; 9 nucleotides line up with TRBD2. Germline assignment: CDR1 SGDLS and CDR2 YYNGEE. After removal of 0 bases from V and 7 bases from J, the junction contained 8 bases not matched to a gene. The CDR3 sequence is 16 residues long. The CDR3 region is CASSVGAWSGGNEQFF. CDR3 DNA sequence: TGTGCCAGCAGCGTAGGGGCGTGGAGCGGGGGGAATGAGCAGTTCTTC. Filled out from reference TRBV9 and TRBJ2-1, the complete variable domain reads DSGVTQTPKHLITATGQRVTLRCSPRSGDLSVYWYQQSLDQGLQFLIQYYNGEERAKGNILERFSAQQFPDLHSELNLSSLELGDSALYFCASSVGAWSGGNEQFFGPGTRLTVL.

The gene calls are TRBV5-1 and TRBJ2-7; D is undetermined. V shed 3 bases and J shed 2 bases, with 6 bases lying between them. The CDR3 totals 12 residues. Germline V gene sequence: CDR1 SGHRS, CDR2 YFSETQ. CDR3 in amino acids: CASSSDTYEQYF. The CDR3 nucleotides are TGCGCCAGCAGCTCCGACACCTACGAGCAGTACTTC.

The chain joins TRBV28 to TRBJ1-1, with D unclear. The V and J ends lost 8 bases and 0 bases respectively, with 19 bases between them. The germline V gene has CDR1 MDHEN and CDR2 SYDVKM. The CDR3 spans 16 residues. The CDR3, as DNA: TGTGCCAGCTCCCCTGGGAGCGCAACCGTGAACACTGAAGCTTTCTTT. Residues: CASSPGSATVNTEAFF.

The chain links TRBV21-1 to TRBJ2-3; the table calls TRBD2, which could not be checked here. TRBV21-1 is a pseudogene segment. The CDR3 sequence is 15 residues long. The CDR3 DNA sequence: TGTGCCAGCAGGGCCTTAGCGGGAGGGCCAGATACGCAGTATTTT. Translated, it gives CASRALAGGPDTQYF.

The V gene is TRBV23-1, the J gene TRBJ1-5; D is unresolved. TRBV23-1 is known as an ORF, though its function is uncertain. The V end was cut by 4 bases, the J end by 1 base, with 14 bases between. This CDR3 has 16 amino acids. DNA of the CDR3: TGCGCCAGCAGTCCCGGGGTACGTGTAAGCAATCAGCCCCAGCATTTT. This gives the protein CASSPGVRVSNQPQHF.

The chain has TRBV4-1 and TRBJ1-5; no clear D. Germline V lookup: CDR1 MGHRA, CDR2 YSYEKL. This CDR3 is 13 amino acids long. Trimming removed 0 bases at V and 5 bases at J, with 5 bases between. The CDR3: CASSQETDQPQHF. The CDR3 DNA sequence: TGCGCCAGCAGCCAAGAAACAGATCAGCCCCAGCATTTT.

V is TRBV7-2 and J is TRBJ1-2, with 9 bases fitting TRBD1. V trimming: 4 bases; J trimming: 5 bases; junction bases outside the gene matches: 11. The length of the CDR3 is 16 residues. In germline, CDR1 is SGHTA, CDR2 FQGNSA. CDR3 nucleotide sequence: TGTGCCAGCAGCTCCTGGGACAGGGTGGCGATTTATGGCTACACCTTC. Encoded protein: CASSSWDRVAIYGYTF.

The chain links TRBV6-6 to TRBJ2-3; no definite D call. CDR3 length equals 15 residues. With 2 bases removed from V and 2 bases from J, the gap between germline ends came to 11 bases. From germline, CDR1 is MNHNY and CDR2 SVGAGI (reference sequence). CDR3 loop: CASSYQRPHTDTQYF. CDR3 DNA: TGTGCCAGCAGTTACCAGCGACCCCACACAGATACGCAGTATTTT.

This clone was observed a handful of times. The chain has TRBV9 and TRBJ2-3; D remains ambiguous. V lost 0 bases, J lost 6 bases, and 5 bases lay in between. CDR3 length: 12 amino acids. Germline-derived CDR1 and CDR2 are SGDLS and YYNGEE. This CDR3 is CASSVAADTQYF. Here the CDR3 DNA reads TGTGCCAGCAGCGTAGCTGCGGATACGCAGTATTTT.

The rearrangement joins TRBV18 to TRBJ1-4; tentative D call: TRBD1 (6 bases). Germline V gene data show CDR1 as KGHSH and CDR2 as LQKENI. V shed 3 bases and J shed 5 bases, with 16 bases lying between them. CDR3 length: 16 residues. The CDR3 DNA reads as TGTGCCAGCTCACCTCGGACGGCCCAGGGGAATGAAAAACTGTTTTTT. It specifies CASSPRTAQGNEKLFF.

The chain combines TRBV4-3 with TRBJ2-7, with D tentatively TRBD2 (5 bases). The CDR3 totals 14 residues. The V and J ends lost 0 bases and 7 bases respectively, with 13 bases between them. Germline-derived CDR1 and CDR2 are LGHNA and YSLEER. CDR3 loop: CASSQDRGLGEQYF. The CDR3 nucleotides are TGCGCCAGCAGCCAAGATCGGGGTCTTGGAGAGCAGTACTTC.

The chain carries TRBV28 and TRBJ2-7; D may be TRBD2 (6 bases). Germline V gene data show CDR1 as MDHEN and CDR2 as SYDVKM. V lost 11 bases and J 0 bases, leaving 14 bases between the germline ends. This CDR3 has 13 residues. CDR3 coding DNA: TGTGCCGCGGGGACGTTAAGCTCCTACGAGCAGTACTTC. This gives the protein CAAGTLSSYEQYF.

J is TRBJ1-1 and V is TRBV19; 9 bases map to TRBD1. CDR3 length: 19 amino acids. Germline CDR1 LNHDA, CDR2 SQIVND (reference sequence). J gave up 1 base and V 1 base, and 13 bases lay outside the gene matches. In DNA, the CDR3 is TGTGCCAGTAGTATAGGCTGGACAGGGGTTCCCGGAGGGAACACTGAAGCTTTCTTT. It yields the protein CASSIGWTGVPGGNTEAFF.

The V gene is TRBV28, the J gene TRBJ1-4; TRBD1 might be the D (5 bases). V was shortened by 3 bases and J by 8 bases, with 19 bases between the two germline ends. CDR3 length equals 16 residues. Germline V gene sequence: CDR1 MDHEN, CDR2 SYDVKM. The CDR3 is CASSFRENPSKEKLFF. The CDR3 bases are TGTGCCAGCAGTTTCAGGGAAAACCCCTCGAAGGAAAAACTGTTTTTT.